This T cell receptor (beta chain) is from a study of T cells in Graves' hyperthyroidism and ophthalmopathy. This clonotype was counted ten times or more. There are 16 residues in the CDR3. Germline V gene data show CDR1 as MDHEN and CDR2 as SYDVKM. V was clipped by 3 bases and J by 0 bases, with 11 bases between them. Using RNA transcripts as the source, TCR beta CDR3 regions were amplified. In the first-round RT-PCR of the TCR CDR3, the HTBI primer set was used. In TCRdb, the multiplex PCR reads were re-called with MiXCR into one record per CDR3 protein. The sample has more than 300,000 distinct CDR3 sequences, 15% to 20% seen once; the top ten hold 30% to 35%.

The sequencing input was blood. The source of this sequence is a woman aged 25 to 45 with Graves' hyperthyroidism that later progressed to Graves' ophthalmopathy. The chain links TRBV28 to TRBJ2-2; D may be TRBD2 (5 bases). The chain's CDR3 is CASSFGGNSNTGELFF. CDR3 in DNA: TGTGCCAGCAGTTTTGGAGGCAACTCGAACACCGGGGAGCTGTTTTTT.